This record covers a single TCR beta chain. Its antigen is unknown. No base quality information exists; no much larger clone differs at one position. The data were taken from a study of cytomegalovirus exposure and HLA in healthy donors (dated by TCRdb to about 2017). As for the study more broadly: An earlier analysis of roughly 500 of the donors reported 250 to 300 Gb of sequence data and some 100 million unique TCR beta sequences from roughly 180 million T cells. Roughly 290 gigabases of sequencing data and approximately 91 million unique TCR sequences made up an early release that covered approximately 620 HLA-typed donors. Among the roughly 410 genotyped donors, around 81% belonged to the genetic ancestry cluster associated with self-reported Caucasian donors. The study was designed to test whether signatures of past pathogen exposure could be identified by cataloging public T cell receptors. Using immunosequencing, the study profiled T cell repertoires from fewer than 850 subjects and related those repertoires to cytomegalovirus serostatus. In addition to the first cohort of several hundred subjects, a separate validation cohort of 120 different subjects was used. To predict cytomegalovirus infection status, the study brought together high-throughput TCR immunosequencing, statistical association of individual TCRs with disease status, and machine learning. To study patterns of TCR occurrence, a later analysis re-analyzed previously published TCR beta repertoires from 666 donors and added high-resolution HLA genotyping. The later analysis used no new phenotypic data to find candidate immune exposures, relying instead on TCR beta sequences and their occurrence across donors. In an earlier analysis of roughly 540 of the donors, high-throughput TCR beta sequencing was used to judge whether each TCR beta V gene segment behaved as functional or pseudogenic. Alongside the repertoire data, information on donor age, sex, ethnicity and CMV serostatus was compiled. Genome-wide SNP genotypes for about three fifths of the roughly 670 donors were used in a later genetic analysis, which treated that subset as a discovery cohort. All discovery cohort repertoires had been generated using a single sequencing platform. HLA typing covered class I and class II loci at four-digit resolution. The number of typed donors differed by locus: about 620-640 for A, B, C, DRB1 and DQB1; 500 to 550 for DQA1; 606 for DPA1; and about 450 for DPB1. A few DR-DQ haplotypes were handled as single units for association and clustering because linkage in the cohort was strong. Among roughly 400 genotyped donors of the cohort, an average of around 250,000 unique TCR beta nucleotide sequences was sequenced per donor, of which about 18% were non-productive. Broad study findings and their caveats: The sequencing pipeline was judged likely to have produced a cluster of highly shared sequence variants as a technical artifact. A further reported finding was that TCR beta sequences accurately predicted the HLA-A and HLA-B alleles for most subjects in the first cohort. Most TCR sequences were observed very rarely across donors, whereas some public TCRs were present in many individuals. Fewer than 20 rarely observed V segments, including chromosome 9 orphons, were excluded from the earlier analysis of some 590 of the donors because counts were too low. Some IMGT-functional V segments, including TRBV6-2 and TRBV6-3, could not be distinguished by the 87-base-pair reads and were therefore excluded. Correlated functional status among segregating V segments might reflect linkage disequilibrium, but an unknown experimental factor could not be ruled out. The study listed 150 to 200 TCR beta chains as associated with cytomegalovirus. Immune exposure information for the cohort was limited to CMV serostatus. Only TCR beta chains were sequenced in this cohort, and the absence of alpha or paired-chain data limited detectable features. Roughly uniform sequencing depth across donors was assumed in presence/absence analyses, although this assumption may not hold. A later analysis reported that several top co-occurrence clusters appeared linked to parvovirus B19, influenza, CMV and Epstein-Barr virus. In an earlier analysis of 500 to 650 of the donors, most TCR beta V segments appeared in productive rearrangements about 87% or about 30% of the time, broadly matching IMGT annotations. Most CMV-associated TCR beta chains appeared to be HLA-restricted in a later analysis, and the HLA associations seemed to be driven largely by CMV exposure. Three of the identified cytomegalovirus-associated TCR beta chains were confirmed in vitro to be specific for cytomegalovirus antigens. A later genetic analysis reported fewer N-insertions in productive TCRs among donors in an Asian-associated ancestry cluster than the roughly 700-donor mean. When HLA alleles, especially DR and DQ, strongly co-occurred, attributing TCR associations to individual alleles was difficult. An association between a missense DCLRE1C variant and V-gene and J-gene trimming of TCR beta chains was found in a later genetic analysis and replicated in an independent cohort. At a false discovery rate of 0.05, a later analysis linked 16,000 or so TCR beta sequences to specific HLA alleles. A later analysis found that HLA-associated TCR beta chains were more clonally expanded and had lower generation probabilities than equally common non-associated chains. In a later analysis, TCR association rates were found to vary across HLA loci, with the most associated TCRs seen for DRB1 alleles and the fewest for HLA-C alleles. Because HLA typing was unavailable for some donors at each locus, only the typed subset was used in association tests. Cytomegalovirus status was reported to be diagnosed by the classifier with high specificity and sensitivity in both the original and validation cohorts. The authors suggested that the approach could potentially be generalized to other disease states and immunological phenotypes.

The germline V gene provides CDR1 MDHEN and CDR2 SYDVKM. Counted from cysteine to phenylalanine, this CDR3 has 13 amino acids. The only DNA kept is the CDR3, 39 bases in frame from the first base. V lost 10 bases and J lost 6 bases, and the count of bases not matched to a germline gene is 4. In total, roughly 670 healthy bone marrow donors made up the cohort. At the time of sampling, all cohort members were nominally healthy, though unrecorded immune exposures were likely present. The donor tested CMV seronegative and was one of the 352 seronegative cohort members. A peripheral blood sample was collected from each donor, and TCR beta sequencing was performed on peripheral blood mononuclear cells. Genomic DNA extraction from the blood cell samples was performed with the Qiagen DNeasy Blood Extraction Kit. The library was prepared using the immunoSEQ multiplex PCR assay. The multiplex PCR relied on a mix of 60 forward primers for TCR Vbeta segments and 13 reverse primers for TCR Jbeta segments. A multiplex PCR assay on genomic DNA amplified the CDR3 region of rearranged TCR beta genes. Amplified TCR beta libraries were sequenced as 87-base-pair reads on the Illumina HiSeq System. As for how the authors treated the data: A later analysis counted some 80 million unique TCR beta chains across the 550 to 800 repertoires, and 9 million to 14 million of these chains were shared by at least two donors. Raw reads were error-corrected and collapsed into unique sequences with a nearest-neighbor algorithm that merged closely related sequences to remove PCR and sequencing errors. To assign V, D and J gene segments, CDR3 sequences were aligned to IMGT reference sequences. For a sequence to be retained, a match of at least six nucleotides to both a V gene segment and a J gene segment was required. Rearrangements were called productive when the CDR3 lacked stop codons and stayed in frame with V and J; all others were non-productive. Following IMGT convention, CDR3 was defined as the stretch from the second conserved V-encoded cysteine to the conserved J-encoded phenylalanine. The earlier analysis of 550 to 650 of the donors excluded any sequence lacking an unambiguous match to a single V gene segment. In an earlier analysis of several hundred of the donors, V segments were called functional above 56.7% productive rearrangements and were called segregating when the between-donor standard deviation exceeded 5%. To diagnose cytomegalovirus status from the catalog of TCR beta chain sequences, a statistical classification framework was built. In a later analysis, TCR nucleotide sequences were compared against IMGT/GENE-DB human TR gene sequences so that V and J genes could be assigned. Using the TCRdist pipeline, a later analysis assigned CDR3 sequences along with most-parsimonious VDJ recombination scenarios. In a later analysis, each TCR beta chain was defined by its CDR3 amino acid sequence together with its V-gene family, and reads without a unique V-gene family were excluded. As a way to deal with suspected cross-contamination and a sequencing artifact, a later analysis dropped hundreds of nucleotide sequences that were highly shared and had low generation probability. In a later analysis, a clonal expansion index for each public chain was calculated from normalized within-repertoire ranks of inferred template counts. A later analysis computed generation probabilities with a VDJ recombination model fitted to out-of-frame rearrangements, and checked the results against IGoR. In a later analysis, TCR-TCR, TCR-HLA and TCR-CMV co-occurrence was scored with hypergeometric tests, and a repertoire-size bias correction was applied to TCR pairs. A later analysis estimated false discovery rates by permuting HLA or CMV assignments 20 times. In a later analysis, co-occurring TCRs were grouped using DBSCAN, with TCRdist sequence similarity added in when clustering inside HLA-allele-positive subsets. For co-occurrence clustering, repertoires with fewer than 30,000 or more than 120,000 public chains were excluded, along with four or five repertoires with anomalous nucleotide sharing. The source is immuneACCESS, and TCRdb retained only in-frame sequences with V and J called. Part of the clones is not carried over; for the studies checked, unresolved V genes explain less than half of this, and the remainder is unexplained. D and trimming come from the DNA, and the V and J calls and clone size come from that table. Present in this sample are around 150,000 clones, 75% to 85% of which were seen just once. 2.4% of the sample comes from the top ten.

The rearranged chain carries TRBV28 and TRBJ1-4, with TRBD1 matching 11 junction bases. Sequencing was performed on PBMCs. This sequence was found in a man aged 50 to 60 in good health and CMV-seronegative. The DNA is as follows: TGTGCCACCAGGACAGGGGGCTATGAAAAACTGTTTTTT. Its protein is CATRTGGYEKLFF.